A selection of T cell receptor beta chains follows, all from one sample in a study of T cells after yellow fever vaccination. In TCRdb, the 5' RACE reads were re-called with MiXCR into one record per CDR3 protein. The data show 45,000 to 60,000 distinct CDR3 sequences, about 5.6% seen once. The sample was PBMCs, either bulk or a sorted T-cell subset (CD4+, CD8+, memory, or dextramer-sorted; not recorded which), taken on the day of the yellow fever booster vaccination. Receptor source: a man aged 18 to 29 who received the YFV17D yellow fever vaccine. CDR3s include the opening cysteine and the closing phenylalanine or tryptophan.

v_gene: TRBV29-1
CDR3aa: CSAVPGHMNTEAFF

v_gene: TRBV7-2
CDR3aa: CASSKGGQGYLETQYF

v_gene: TRBV19
CDR3aa: CASKGTPSGNEQFF

v_gene: TRBV6-1
CDR3aa: CASSRQGVEETQYF

v_gene: TRBV20-1
CDR3aa: CSAIRLNEQYF

v_gene: TRBV27
CDR3aa: CASNSQDGSYNEQFF

v_gene: TRBV29-1
CDR3aa: CSVGSQGGRGQETQYF

v_gene: TRBV6-4
CDR3aa: CASSELGHPAYEQYF

v_gene: TRBV5-8
CDR3aa: CASSFQGVWDTEAFF

v_gene: TRBV29-1
CDR3aa: CSVEASGDTGELFF